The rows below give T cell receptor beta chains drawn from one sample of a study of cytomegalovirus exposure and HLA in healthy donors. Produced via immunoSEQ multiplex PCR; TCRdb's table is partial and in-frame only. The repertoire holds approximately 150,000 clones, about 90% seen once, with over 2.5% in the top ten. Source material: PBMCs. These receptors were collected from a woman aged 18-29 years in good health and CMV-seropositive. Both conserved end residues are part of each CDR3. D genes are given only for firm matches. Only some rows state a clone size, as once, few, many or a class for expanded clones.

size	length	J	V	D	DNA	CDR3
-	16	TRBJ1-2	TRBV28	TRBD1	TGTGCCAGCAGTTCCCGACAGGGGGCGTACCCCTATGGCTACACCTTC	CASSSRQGAYPYGYTF
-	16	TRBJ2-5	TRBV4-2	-	TGTGCCAGCAGCCAAGAAGCCGGGCGGGAACTAGAGACCCAGTACTTC	CASSQEAGRELETQYF
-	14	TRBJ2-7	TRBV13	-	TGTGCCAGCAGCTTAGGGCCGACCGTCGGGGAGCAGTACTTC	CASSLGPTVGEQYF
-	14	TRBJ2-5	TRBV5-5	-	TGTGCCAGCAGCCCGAGCCGACTACAAGAGACCCAGTACTTC	CASSPSRLQETQYF
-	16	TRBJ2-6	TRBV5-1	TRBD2	TGCGCCAGCAGCTCGCCTGCGGGAGTTGGGGCCAACGTCCTGACTTTC	CASSSPAGVGANVLTF
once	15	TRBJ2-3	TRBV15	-	TGTGCCACCAGCAGAGGTAGCGACGGCACAGATACGCAGTATTTT	CATSRGSDGTDTQYF
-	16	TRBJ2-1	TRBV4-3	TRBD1	TGCGCCAGCAGCCAAGAATGGGGGACAGGGTACAATGAGCAGTTCTTC	CASSQEWGTGYNEQFF
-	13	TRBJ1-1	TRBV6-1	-	TGTGCCAGCGACTTCGCGGTGAACACTGAAGCTTTCTTT	CASDFAVNTEAFF
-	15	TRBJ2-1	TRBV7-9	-	TGTGCCAGCAGCTTACAGGGTCTAGGGGCCCATGAGCAGTTCTTC	CASSLQGLGAHEQFF
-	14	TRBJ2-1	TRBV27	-	TGTGCCAGCAGCCGATCCACAGGGTACAATGAGCAGTTCTTC	CASSRSTGYNEQFF
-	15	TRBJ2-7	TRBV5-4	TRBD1	TGTGCCAGCAGCCCTGAAGGACAGGGACGACACGAGCAGTACTTC	CASSPEGQGRHEQYF
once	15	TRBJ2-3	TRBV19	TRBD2	TGTGCCAGTAGTTCCCCGACTAGCGCCACAGATACGCAGTATTTT	CASSSPTSATDTQYF
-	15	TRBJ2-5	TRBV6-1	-	TGTGCCAGCAGTGAGGGGATGGGCAGGGAAGAGACCCAGTACTTC	CASSEGMGREETQYF
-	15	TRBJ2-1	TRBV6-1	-	TGTGCCAGCAGTCCGCAAAAGAGACCAACAGGGGAGCAGTTCTTC	CASSPQKRPTGEQFF
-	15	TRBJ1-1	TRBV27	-	TGTGCCAGTTGGCGGGGCAGGACGGGGAACACTGAAGCTTTCTTT	CASWRGRTGNTEAFF
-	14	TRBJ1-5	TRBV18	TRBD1	TGTGCCAGCTCCTCGGGACAGAACAATCAGCCCCAGCATTTT	CASSSGQNNQPQHF
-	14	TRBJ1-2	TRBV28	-	TGTGCCAGCAGTCCAGACAGGAGAAACTATGGCTACACCTTC	CASSPDRRNYGYTF
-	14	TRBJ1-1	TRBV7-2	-	TGTGCCAGCAGCTTAGGGCAGGGAAGCACTGAAGCTTTCTTT	CASSLGQGSTEAFF
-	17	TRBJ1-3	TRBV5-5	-	TGTGCCAGCAGAGACTTACAGGGAACTCTCTCTGGAAACACCATATATTTT	CASRDLQGTLSGNTIYF
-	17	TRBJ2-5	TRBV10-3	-	TGTGCCATCAGTGGGGGAGAGATCGGGGGAGATCGTGAGACCCAGTACTTC	CAISGGEIGGDRETQYF
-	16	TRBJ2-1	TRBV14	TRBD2	TGTGCCAGCAGCCAAGATACGACTAGCGTATACAATGAGCAGTTCTTC	CASSQDTTSVYNEQFF
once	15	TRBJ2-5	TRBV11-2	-	TGTGCCAGCAGTCGGAACGTCAGGCCTGGGGAGACCCAGTACTTC	CASSRNVRPGETQYF
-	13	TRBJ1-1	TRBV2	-	TGTGCCAGCAGTGGAGGAGGGGACACTGAAGCTTTCTTT	CASSGGGDTEAFF
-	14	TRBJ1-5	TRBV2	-	TGTGCCAGCAGTGAATCGGTTTTGAATCAGCCCCAGCATTTT	CASSESVLNQPQHF
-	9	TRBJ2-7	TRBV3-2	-	TGTGCCCTCGTCTACGAGCAGTACTTC	CALVYEQYF
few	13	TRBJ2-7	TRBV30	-	TGTGCCTGGAGTGTCGGTCCAACGGTGGAGCAGTACTTC	CAWSVGPTVEQYF
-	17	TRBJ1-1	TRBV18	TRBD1	TGTGCCAGCTCACTTATCCGGGACAGAGATACGAACACTGAAGCTTTCTTT	CASSLIRDRDTNTEAFF
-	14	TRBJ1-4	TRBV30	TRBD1	TGTGCCTGGAGCGTCGACAGGGTTAACGAAAAACTGTTTTTT	CAWSVDRVNEKLFF
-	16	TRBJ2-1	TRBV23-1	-	TGCGCCAGCAGTCAATCAGGGCGGGTGGCCTACAATGAGCAGTTCTTC	CASSQSGRVAYNEQFF
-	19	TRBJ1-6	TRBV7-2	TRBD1	TGTGCCAGCAGCTTAAGGGGACAGGGGCCGTACTCCTATAATTCACCCCTCCACTTT	CASSLRGQGPYSYNSPLHF
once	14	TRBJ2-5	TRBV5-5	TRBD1	TGTGCCAGCAGCTTTCAGGGGACAGATGGTTCCCAGTACTTC	CASSFQGTDGSQYF
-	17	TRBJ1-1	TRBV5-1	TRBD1	TGCGCCAGCAGCCCTCGGGACAGGGGGCTCTTGAACACTGAAGCTTTCTTT	CASSPRDRGLLNTEAFF
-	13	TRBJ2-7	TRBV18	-	TGTGCCAGCTCACCAGGCCCAGGATCCGAGCAGTACTTC	CASSPGPGSEQYF
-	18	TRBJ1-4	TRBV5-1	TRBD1	TGCGCCAGCAGCTTGGCCGGGGGGACAGGGGCAACTAATGAAAAACTGTTTTTT	CASSLAGGTGATNEKLFF
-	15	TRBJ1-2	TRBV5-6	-	TGTGCCAGCAGCTCCATCTTACAATCCCGCCTGGGCTACACCTTC	CASSSILQSRLGYTF
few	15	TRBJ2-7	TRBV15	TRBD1	TGTGCCACCAGCAGAAGGGGCAGGGGGAACTACGAGCAGTACTTC	CATSRRGRGNYEQYF
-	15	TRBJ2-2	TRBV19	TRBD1	TGTGCCAGTAGGGACACAGGGGATCGCACCGGGGAGCTGTTTTTT	CASRDTGDRTGELFF